Shown below are 10 T cell receptor beta chains from a single sample sequenced in a study of blood T cell repertoires in COVID-19. Method: immunoSEQ multiplex PCR; TCRdb's copy keeps in-frame clones and lacks some. Of some 100,000 clones in the sample, about 89% were seen once. Sample: peripheral blood. The origin of the receptors is a man in his forties or fifties with acute or convalescent COVID-19.

Only a few counts were recorded for this clone. CDR3 sequence reads: CASSLTGGTDTQYF. CDR3 nucleotides: TGTGCCAGCAGTCTGACAGGGGGCACAGATACGCAGTATTTT. J is TRBJ2-3 and V is TRBV28; 8 bases agree with TRBD1. The V segment lost 5 bases and the J segment 1 base; nucleotides outside the gene matches: 2. The germline V gene has CDR1 MDHEN and CDR2 SYDVKM. The CDR3 loop spans 14 amino acids.

The J gene is TRBJ2-5, the V gene TRBV7-2, with 12 bases lining up with TRBD2. This CDR3 is built from 18 residues. With 2 bases clipped from V and 2 bases from J, the junction kept 9 bases outside the gene matches. Germline CDR1 and CDR2: SGHTA and FQGNSA. The CDR3 sequence: CASSLSLAGGPGQETQYF. The CDR3 DNA is TGTGCCAGCAGCTTAAGCCTAGCGGGAGGGCCAGGGCAAGAGACCCAGTACTTC. Full variable domain (outside the CDR3, taken from reference TRBV7-2 and TRBJ2-5): GAGVSQSPSNKVTEKGKDVELRCDPISGHTALYWYRQSLGQGLEFLIYFQGNSAPDKSGLPSDRFSAERTGGSVSTLTIQRTQQEDSAVYLCASSLSLAGGPGQETQYFGPGTRLLVL.

The rearrangement links TRBV27 to TRBJ2-7, with 9 positions matching TRBD1. The length of the CDR3 is 14 residues. The germline gives CDR1 MNHEY, CDR2 SMNVEV (reference sequence). V lost 6 bases and J lost 4; bases outside the gene matches: 7. In DNA, the CDR3 is TGTGCCAGCAGGAACAGGGGGCGCGAGTACGAGCAGTACTTC. This gives the protein CASRNRGREYEQYF.

The rearrangement links TRBV7-9 to TRBJ1-3, with a possible D match to TRBD1 (6 bases). V was clipped by 6 bases and J by 0 bases, with 12 bases between them. Germline CDR1 and CDR2: SEHNR and FQNEAQ (reference sequence). The CDR3 is 15 residues long. The CDR3 DNA reads TGTGCCAGCAGATTCGGACAGTCCTCTGGAAACACCATATATTTT. This sequence encodes CASRFGQSSGNTIYF.

This clone was observed a single time. J is TRBJ2-7 and V is TRBV7-6; 8 positions agree with TRBD2. The CDR3 spans 14 residues. CDR1 SGHVS and CDR2 FNYEAQ come from the germline V gene. The V and J ends lost 5 bases and 3 bases, in that order; junction bases with no gene match: 6. In nucleotides, the CDR3 is TGTGCCAGCAGCCTTGGTGGGACTAGCTACGAGCAGTACTTC. Its protein product is CASSLGGTSYEQYF.

The gene calls are TRBV4-1 and TRBJ2-1; 9 nucleotides line up with TRBD2. CDR3 length equals 15 residues. The germline gives CDR1 MGHRA, CDR2 YSYEKL. Trimming took 2 bases from V and 5 from J; bases not matched to a gene: 4. Here the CDR3 reads CASSQLGLADNEQFF. The CDR3, as DNA: TGCGCCAGCAGCCAATTGGGACTAGCTGACAATGAGCAGTTCTTC.

The chain links TRBV7-9 to TRBJ2-1; 9 nucleotides match TRBD1. The V and J ends lost 4 bases and 6 bases, in that order; junction bases with no gene match: 7. From germline, CDR1 is SEHNR and CDR2 FQNEAQ (reference sequence). CDR3 length: 15 amino acids. The CDR3 protein is CASSSGQGGVNEQFF. DNA of the CDR3: TGTGCCAGCAGCTCGGGACAGGGAGGGGTCAATGAGCAGTTCTTC.

The gene calls are TRBV18 and TRBJ2-2; 9 bases agree with TRBD2. After removal of 1 base from V and 0 bases from J, the junction contained 3 bases not matched to a gene. This CDR3 comprises 17 residues. CDR1 is KGHSH, CDR2 LQKENI, per germline. The CDR3 protein is CASSPQLAGSNTGELFF. Here the CDR3 DNA reads TGTGCCAGCTCACCACAGCTAGCGGGATCGAACACCGGGGAGCTGTTTTTT. Full variable domain (rest looked up from reference TRBV18 and TRBJ2-2): NAGVMQNPRHLVRRRGQEARLRCSPMKGHSHVYWYRQLPEEGLKFMVYLQKENIIDESGMPKERFSAEFPKEGPSILRIQQVVRGDSAAYFCASSPQLAGSNTGELFFGEGSRLTVL.

The count of this clone is one. The chain combines TRBV19 with TRBJ1-5, with TRBD1 matching 7 bases. The CDR3 has 16 residues. Per the germline V gene, CDR1 is LNHDA and CDR2 is SQIVND (reference sequence). The junction had 6 bases not matched to a gene; V was cut back by 4 bases and J by 0 bases. This chain's CDR3 is CASSTFGTASNQPQHF. CDR3 DNA sequence: TGTGCCAGTAGTACCTTTGGGACAGCTAGCAATCAGCCCCAGCATTTT. The full variable domain, its missing parts supplied by reference TRBV19 and TRBJ1-5, is DGGITQSPKYLFRKEGQNVTLSCEQNLNHDAMYWYRQDPGQGLRLIYYSQIVNDFQKGDIAEGYSVSREKKESFPLTVTSAQKNPTAFYLCASSTFGTASNQPQHFGDGTRLSIL.

The rearrangement joins TRBV7-6 to TRBJ1-2; D gene uncertain. Germline V lookup: CDR1 SGHVS, CDR2 FNYEAQ. V shed 2 bases and J shed 5 bases, with 21 bases lying between them. The CDR3 is 17 residues long. The CDR3 loop reads CASSLRPPGSNFYGYTF. The CDR3 coding sequence is TGTGCCAGCAGCTTACGACCCCCGGGATCTAACTTTTATGGCTACACCTTC.